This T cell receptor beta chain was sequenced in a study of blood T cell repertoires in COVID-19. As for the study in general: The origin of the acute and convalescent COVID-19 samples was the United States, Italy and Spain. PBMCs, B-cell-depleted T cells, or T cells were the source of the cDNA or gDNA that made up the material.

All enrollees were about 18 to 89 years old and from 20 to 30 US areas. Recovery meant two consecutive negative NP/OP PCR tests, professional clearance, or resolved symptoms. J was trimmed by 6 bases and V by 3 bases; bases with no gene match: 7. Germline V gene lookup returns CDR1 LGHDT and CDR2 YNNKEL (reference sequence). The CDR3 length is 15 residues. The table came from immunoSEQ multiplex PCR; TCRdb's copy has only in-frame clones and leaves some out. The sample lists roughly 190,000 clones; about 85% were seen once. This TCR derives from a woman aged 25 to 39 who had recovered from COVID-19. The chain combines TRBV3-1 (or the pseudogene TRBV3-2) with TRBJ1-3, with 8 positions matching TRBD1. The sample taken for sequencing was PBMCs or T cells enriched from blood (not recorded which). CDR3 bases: TGTGCCAGCAGCCATCCCTCGACAGGGGAAAACACCATATATTTT. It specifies CASSHPSTGENTIYF.